Listed here is a single T cell receptor (beta chain). The clone's antigen remains unknown. Base qualities are not recorded, but no much larger clone differs from it by a single base. Hyperthyroidism patients were aged 18 to 65 years and newly diagnosed, with disease duration of less than 2 months. Patients with uncontrolled infections, other autoimmune diseases, pregnancy or lactation were excluded. Clinical symptoms, serum thyroxine and TRAb, thyroid ultrasound, and orbital computed tomography formed the basis for the diagnoses. Blood from progressor patients was drawn when they were first diagnosed with hyperthyroidism, before any ophthalmopathy symptoms appeared. PBMCs were isolated from about 9.1 ml of fresh peripheral blood by Ficoll-Paque density gradient centrifugation. Progressor patients were defined as those initially diagnosed with Graves' hyperthyroidism in whom ophthalmopathy developed during follow-up. Trizol reagent was used to extract total RNA, and RNA quality was then checked on an Agilent 2100 Bioanalyzer.

Amplification of TCR beta CDR3 regions was carried out from RNA transcripts. The first round of RT-PCR for the TCR CDR3 was performed with the HTBI primer set and the Qiagen OneStep RT-PCR kit. The libraries were constructed in a second round of multiplex PCR and then size-selected and purified. Paired-end sequencing of the libraries was performed with 100 bp reads on an Illumina HiSeq2000. Under the source paper's analysis protocol: Raw data were processed with SOAPnuke, discarding reads with adapters, uncalled bases, mean Phred below 15, or no exact constant-primer or identifier match. COPE v1.2.5 was used to merge high-quality paired reads, and clonotypes were defined as unique nucleotide sequences. MiTCR v1.1 was used to align clonotypes to the IMGT TRBV, TRBD and TRBJ reference segments. The analysis included only V-J combinations with a frequency above 0.0001, which together covered approximately 99% of the repertoires. A TCS score was defined as the ratio of F50 (clonal expansion) to E x V (chaos), with BLOSUM62-based TCRdist applied between CDR3 peptides within each V-J. Welch's t-statistics and random forest reduced roughly 530 V-J features to about 12, which were used in a naive Bayes classifier (R e1071). The public reads were reprocessed in TCRdb via fastp at Q25 and MiXCR, keeping in-frame beta chains. Merged by CDR3 protein, the rows form single entries marked with the most common genes and DNA. It is TCRdb's table, rather than the study itself, that gives the V and J calls and clone size. In this sample the table shows 550,000 to 850,000 distinct CDR3 sequences, 18% of which occur a single time. The ten largest clones take up 16% of the sample.

V and J are truncated by 7 bases and 0 bases respectively, leaving an intervening sequence of 16 bases. Including the terminal cysteine and phenylalanine, the CDR3 comprises 15 residues. Only the CDR3 portion is preserved as DNA: 45 bases, with reading frame beginning at the first base. CDR1 and CDR2 were assigned from the germline V gene as SQVTM and ANQGSEA. These data come from a study of T cells in Graves' hyperthyroidism and ophthalmopathy (dated by TCRdb to the late 2010s). Study-level background: Peripheral blood samples were taken at initial diagnosis, before any treatment was given. To identify distinguishing TCR V-J signatures, a discovery cohort of around 98 patients was used, comprising some 45 with Graves' ophthalmopathy and roughly 60 with stable Graves' hyperthyroidism. Whether ophthalmopathy could be predicted prospectively was tested in an independent validation cohort made up of under 20 hyperthyroidism patients plus 17 patients who later progressed to ophthalmopathy. The 100 discovery patients were randomly split 7:3 into training and test sets. In roughly six Graves' hyperthyroidism patients, the study also compared T-cell repertoires from thyroid tissue with T-cell repertoires from blood. Once sampling was done, hyperthyroidism patients were given methimazole at a starting dose of 30 mg daily, whereas ophthalmopathy patients were given high-dose intravenous methylprednisolone. The paper reports TCR Vbeta CDR3 sequencing of some 140 peripheral blood samples: around 41 ophthalmopathy, approximately 74 hyperthyroidism and approximately 17 progressor patients.

Here is what the overall study found, with its caveats: During validation, the model predicted progression to ophthalmopathy a median of approximately 6 months ahead of onset, with more than 55% sensitivity and 72.22% specificity. Most expanded thyroid clonotypes (frequency above 0.001) were also detected in blood, suggesting blood repertoires may reflect thyroid immune responses. No statistical method was used to fix the sample size in advance, and group allocation was not hidden from the investigators. A model built on a 13 V-J signature distinguished ophthalmopathy from stable hyperthyroidism, reaching 87.88% sensitivity and about 81% specificity in cross-validation and 80%/75% in testing.

This chain is built from TRBV29-1 and TRBJ1-3; TRBD1 is perhaps the D gene, given 6 matching bases. The sequence was obtained from a woman in her fifties or sixties with Graves' hyperthyroidism that later progressed to Graves' ophthalmopathy. The specimen sequenced was blood. The CDR3: CSAGVGRGSGNTIYF. The sequence in DNA is TGCAGCGCTGGGGTAGGCAGGGGCTCTGGAAACACCATATATTTT. Where the CDR3 stops, the reference TRBV29-1 and TRBJ1-3 genes take over; the full variable domain is SAVISQKPSRDICQRGTSLTIQCQVDSQVTMMFWYRQQPGQSLTLIATANQGSEATYESGFVIDKFPISRPNLTFSTLTVSNMSPEDSSIYLCSAGVGRGSGNTIYFGEGSWLTVV.